The sequence of this T cell receptor beta chain was determined in a study of shared clonotypes between healthy human individuals. At the level of the study: For every donor, three CD4 naive, three CD4 memory, two CD8 naive and one CD8 memory plates were used.

Germline trimming cut 6 bases from V and 4 bases from J; bases unmatched to any gene: 12. CDR1 is WSHSY, CDR2 SAAADI, per germline. This CDR3 has 16 residues. Each replicate PCR on the sorted subsets used 200 ng DNA (approximately 33,000 T cell genomes). The protocol was immunoSEQ multiplex PCR, while the TCRdb copy is restricted to in-frame clones and leaves out a portion. The sample has about 2.2 million clones, 93% seen once. Naive CD8 cells lacked CD45RO and underwent positive selection for CCR7, leaving out terminally differentiated effector memory CD45RA+ cells. All donors were healthy HIV-negative adults lacking recent acute infections or vaccinations. Donors, without exception, were Caucasian adults residing in Nashville, Tennessee.

Sequenced input: naive CD8+ T cells from PBMCs. The chain recombines TRBV10-2 with TRBJ2-1; 7 positions match TRBD2. This TCR derives from a man aged 18 to 30 in good health. Some clones in this sample may be carry-over from other donors' samples. This chain's CDR3 is CASSNGLSGIYNEQFF. DNA of the CDR3: TGCGCCAGCAGCAACGGACTAAGCGGGATTTACAATGAGCAGTTCTTC.